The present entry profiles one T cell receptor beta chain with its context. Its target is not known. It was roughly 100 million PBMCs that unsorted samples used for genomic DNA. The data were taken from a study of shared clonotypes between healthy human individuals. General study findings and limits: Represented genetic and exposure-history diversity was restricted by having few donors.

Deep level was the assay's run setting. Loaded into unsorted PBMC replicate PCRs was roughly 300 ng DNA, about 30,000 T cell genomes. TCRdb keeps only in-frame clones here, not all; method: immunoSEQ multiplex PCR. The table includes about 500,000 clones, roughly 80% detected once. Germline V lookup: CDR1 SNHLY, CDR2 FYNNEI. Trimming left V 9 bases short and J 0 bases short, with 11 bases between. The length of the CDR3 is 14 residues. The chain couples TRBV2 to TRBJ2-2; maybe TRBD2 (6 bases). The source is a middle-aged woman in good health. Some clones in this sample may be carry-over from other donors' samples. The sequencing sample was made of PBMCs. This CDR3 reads CASAWGANTGELFF. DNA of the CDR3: TGTGCCAGTGCTTGGGGGGCGAACACCGGGGAGCTGTTTTTT.